A single T cell receptor (beta chain) is shown here with its context. Its antigen is unidentified. CDR1 SQVTM and CDR2 ANQGSEA come from the germline V gene. This CDR3 is 17 amino acids long. V lost 8 bases and J 0 bases, leaving 24 bases between the germline ends. Investigators sorted PBMCs to obtain both CD4+ and CD8+ T cells. These data come from a study of CD8+ T cells in alopecia areata. Broader study findings: Clonality was higher in lesional than normal scalp, especially in alopecia totalis/universalis. Mice showed clearer TCR sharing than patients did, a gap that was possibly HLA-related.

It was cDNA, reverse transcribed from extracted RNA, that served as the sequencing template. TCRdb's copy holds only in-frame clones and misses some; the assay was immunoSEQ multiplex PCR. Of some 110,000 clones in the sample, roughly 66% were seen once. The chain combines TRBV29-1 with TRBJ2-3, with D perhaps matching TRBD2 (6 bases). This receptor was identified in a human donor in good health. The sample was CD4+ T cells sorted from blood. CDR3 nucleotides: TGCAGCCTTAGTGGAGAGGCGGGGTCCCCTAGCACAGATACGCAGTATTTT. The encoded protein is CSLSGEAGSPSTDTQYF.